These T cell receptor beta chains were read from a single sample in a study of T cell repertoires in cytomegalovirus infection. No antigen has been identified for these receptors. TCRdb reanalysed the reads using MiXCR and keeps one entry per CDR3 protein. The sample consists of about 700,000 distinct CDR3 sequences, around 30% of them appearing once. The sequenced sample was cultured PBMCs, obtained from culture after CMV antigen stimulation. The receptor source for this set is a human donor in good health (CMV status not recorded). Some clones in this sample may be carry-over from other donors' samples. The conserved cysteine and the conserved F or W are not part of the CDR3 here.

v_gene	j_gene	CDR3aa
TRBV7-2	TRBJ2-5	ASSYLRGGETQY
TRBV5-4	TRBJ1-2	ASSLPASQGYGYT
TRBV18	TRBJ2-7	ASSPGGDYEQY
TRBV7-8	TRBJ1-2	ASSYARGAGDGYT
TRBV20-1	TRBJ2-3	SASTAFTDTQY
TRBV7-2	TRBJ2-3	ASSLVGQSFSTDTQY
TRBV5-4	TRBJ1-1	ATLRRGHTEAF
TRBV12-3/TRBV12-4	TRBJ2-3	ASSSSGRDTQY
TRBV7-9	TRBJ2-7	ASSSYRGLSDTRSYEQY
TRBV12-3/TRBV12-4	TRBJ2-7	ASSLRGQGGYEQY
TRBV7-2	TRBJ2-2	ASSRLAGGSGELF
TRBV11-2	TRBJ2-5	ASSLQRQETQY
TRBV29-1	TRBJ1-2	SVEDRRRRTKGYGYT
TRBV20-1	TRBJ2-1	SASVQLHNEQF
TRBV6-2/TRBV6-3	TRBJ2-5	ASRERGAHSETQY
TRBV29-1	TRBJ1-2	SVESYGPGGYT
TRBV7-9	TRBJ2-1	ASSDTKQF
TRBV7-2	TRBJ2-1	ASSLMTSGRNEQF
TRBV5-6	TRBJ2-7	ASSPGDGAYEQY
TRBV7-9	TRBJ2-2	ASSTTGFTGELF
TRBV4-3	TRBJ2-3	ASSPRPGQGSRDTQY
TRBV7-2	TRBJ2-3	ASSLTLGTGTDTQY
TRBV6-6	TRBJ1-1	ASSYPGQGRTEAF
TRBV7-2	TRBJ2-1	ASSSRGGVYNEQF
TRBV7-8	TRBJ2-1	ASSLYIGGDEQF
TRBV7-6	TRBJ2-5	ASNSPSETQY
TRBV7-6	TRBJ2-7	ASSSERTTYEQY
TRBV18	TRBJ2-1	ASSRFPGTPSSYNEQF
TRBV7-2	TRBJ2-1	ASSLYYSPGENYNEQF
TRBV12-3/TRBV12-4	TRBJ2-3	ASRQAGGTDTQY
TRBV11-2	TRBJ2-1	ASSRWEQGYNEQF
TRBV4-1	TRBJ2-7	ASSQDTGEQY
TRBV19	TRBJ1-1	ASSRLGRAPTEAF
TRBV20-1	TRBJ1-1	SARDWAPMNTEAF
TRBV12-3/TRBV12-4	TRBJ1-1	ASSLRDRDTEAF
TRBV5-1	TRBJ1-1	ASSLHSGSKGTEAF
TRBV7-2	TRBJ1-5	ASSLVWGGNQPQH
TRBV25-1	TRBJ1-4	ASSEYRAEGQKLF
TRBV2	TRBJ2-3	ASSWDVGTDTQY
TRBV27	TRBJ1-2	ASSSRRVPYGYT
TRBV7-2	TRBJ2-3	ASSTGVGGADTQY
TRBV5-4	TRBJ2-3	ASSPDGRLGTDTQY
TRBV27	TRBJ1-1	ASRGIWDTEAF
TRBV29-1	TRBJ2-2	SVGVNTGELF
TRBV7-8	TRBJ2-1	ASSLEARNNEQF
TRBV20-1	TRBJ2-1	SARSSGSNNEQF
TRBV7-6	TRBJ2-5	ASSLARTSSETQY
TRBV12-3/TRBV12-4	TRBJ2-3	ASTPKVAGGRGGTQY
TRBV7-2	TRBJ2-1	ASSPDRTYNEQF
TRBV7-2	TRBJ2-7	ASRGGTSGRSSYEQY
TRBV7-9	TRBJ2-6	ASSPGQGNTGANVLT
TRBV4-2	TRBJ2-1	ASSQVGEGGEQF
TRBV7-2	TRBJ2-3	ASSSTTGADTQY
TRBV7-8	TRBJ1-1	ASSRRDRNTEAF